The subject of this entry is one T cell receptor beta chain. What it binds is not known. Germline V lookup: CDR1 LNHDA, CDR2 SQIVND (reference sequence). Trimming removed 5 bases from V and 3 bases from J, with 11 bases in between. The CDR3 spans 13 residues. The data originate from a study of cytomegalovirus exposure and HLA in healthy donors. Study results and caveats: As a later analysis showed, a missense DCLRE1C variant was linked to trimming of TCR beta V- and J-genes.

The PCR contained 60 Vbeta and 13 Jbeta primers. Repertoires were generated with immunoSEQ multiplex PCR, while TCRdb's copy carries only in-frame clones and drops some. In the table there are 150,000 or so clones, under 80% of which are singletons. The sequenced sample consisted of PBMCs. This TCR was sampled from a female donor in good health and CMV-seronegative. V gene TRBV19 combines with J gene TRBJ2-7; D possibly corresponds to TRBD1 (6 bases). Here the CDR3 DNA reads TGTGCCAGTAGTCCGCGACAGGACTACGAGCAGTACTTC. This sequence encodes CASSPRQDYEQYF.